This record covers a single T cell receptor (beta chain). The data are from a study of blood T cell repertoires in COVID-19. Background on the study: Whether acute or convalescent, the COVID-19 samples came from the United States, Italy and Spain.

Trimming at V came to 6 bases and at J to 5 bases, leaving 11 bases not matched to a gene. This CDR3 has 16 amino acids. Germline-derived CDR1 and CDR2 are MDHEN and SYDVKM. As originally analysed: Estimated nucleated cell counts came from reference gene primer amplification. Some clones are missing from TCRdb's copy, which holds only in-frame ones; the method was immunoSEQ multiplex PCR. The V and J calls and clone size come from that table; D and trimming were worked out from the DNA. The repertoire has fewer than 85,000 clones, more than 70% of them found once; the top ten carry 15% to 20%. This TCR came from a woman aged 55-69 years with acute or convalescent COVID-19. The sequenced sample was peripheral blood. The chain couples TRBV28 to TRBJ2-7; 12 nucleotides line up with TRBD1. CDR3 amino acids: CASRSGQGASRDEQYF. The CDR3 DNA reads as TGTGCCAGCAGATCGGGACAGGGGGCTTCCCGGGACGAGCAGTACTTC. Together with reference TRBV28 and TRBJ2-7, the CDR3 gives the full variable domain: DVKVTQSSRYLVKRTGEKVFLECVQDMDHENMFWYRQDPGLGLRLIYFSYDVKMKEKGDIPEGYSVSREKKERFSLILESASTNQTSMYLCASRSGQGASRDEQYFGPGTRLTVT.